This T cell receptor (beta chain) was sequenced during a study of identical twins (dated by TCRdb to about 2016). Background on the whole study: To test whether fetal clonotypes persist, the study used deep sequencing on TCR alpha and beta repertoires from monozygotic twins, unrelated adults of various ages, and cord blood. To rule out contamination, replicate twin experiments were performed at different times with different library preparation protocols.

Every donor was a healthy Caucasian. Overall study results and their limits: In monozygotic twins, recombination models systematically underestimated out-of-frame TCR alpha sharing, but the models matched the sharing seen between unrelated individuals. The excess sharing between twins in beta out-of-frame sequences was weaker because fewer shared sequences reduced the signal-to-noise ratio. Compared with coincidental sharing between unrelated individuals, out-of-frame TCR alpha sequences shared between twins had an excess of sequences with low generation probability. Because the same donors could not be followed over many years, the conclusions depended on cross-sectional statistical analysis. Invariant T cells such as MAIT and iNKT could partly confound zero-insertion analyses, although diverse VJ usage argued against such confounding for most clonotypes. Abundant cord blood beta clonotypes had fewer insertions, young adult naive repertoires showed a similar but weaker trend, and memory repertoires showed no such trend.

Looking up the germline V gene yields CDR1 SNHLY and CDR2 FYNNEI. From cysteine to phenylalanine, the CDR3 is 13 amino acids long. This entry keeps only the CDR3 DNA: 39 bases, framed from base 1. Trimming takes 9 bases off V and 2 bases off J; junction bases not matched to a gene: 5. A word on this clonotype: No antigen is known for it. Qualities for individual bases were not recorded, and no much larger clone is one base off.

Libraries came from 5' RACE. The instrument given in TCRdb is Illumina HiSeq 2000. Template switching introduced a universal primer binding site; the final cDNA contained a unique molecular identifier, enabling accurate counting of TCR cDNA molecules. Specific primers in the conserved constant-segment region were used to synthesize first-strand cDNA for the TCR alpha and beta chains. Each cDNA library was double barcoded, with a SMART-Mk sample barcode plus Illumina barcodes, to control for contamination. TruSeq adapter sequences and Illumina sample barcodes were added in two successive PCR steps. TCR alpha and beta cDNA libraries were sequenced on the Illumina HiSeq platform with custom primers. Concerning the study's data processing: MiGEC was used to process raw reads and extract unique molecular identifiers, and MiXCR was used to find CDR3 positions. For each individual, recombination models were inferred using an EM algorithm with the repgenHMM and IGoR tools. Shared clonotypes were analyzed with the tcR package in R, and sharing was normalized by the product of cloneset sizes. To study raw recombination free of thymic and clonal selection effects, out-of-frame nonproductive sequences were analyzed. Through fastp at Q25 and MiXCR, TCRdb rebuilt clones from the public reads, retaining in-frame beta chains. Each record represents a unique CDR3 protein, reported with the most common genes and DNA among its rows. The V and J calls here are based on TCRdb, not the publication. In this sample the table shows 1.5 million to 2 million distinct CDR3 sequences, about 31% of which occur a single time. The ten top clones hold 0.25% to 0.3% of the sample.

The chain links TRBV2 with TRBJ2-7; 9 bases in the junction line up with TRBD1. This TCR came from a newborn girl in good health. The specimen sequenced was cord blood. The DNA sequence is given as TGTGCCAGAGGACAGGGGAAGACCTACGAGCAGTACTTC. Its coded protein is CARGQGKTYEQYF.